The sequence of this T cell receptor (beta chain) was determined in a study of T cell repertoires in cytomegalovirus infection. Across the study: Indicated by public TCR beta signatures were CMV infection and matching HLA type.

One entry per CDR3 protein results from TCRdb running MiXCR on the reads. The sample holds roughly 500,000 distinct CDR3 sequences, approximately 15% seen once. The sample holds many counts of this clonotype. CDR3 length: 15 amino acids. Losses at the gene ends were 2 bases for V and 5 bases for J; bases not matched to a gene: 8. Germline CDR1 and CDR2: LGHDT and YNNKEL (reference sequence). The TCR was taken from a human donor in good health (CMV status not recorded). Some clones in this sample may be carry-over from other donors' samples. Sequencing was done on a sample of CD8+ T cells from PBMCs. The chain is built from TRBV3-1 and TRBJ2-7; TRBD1 matches 8 bases. In DNA form, the CDR3 reads TGTGCCAGCAGCCAACTTGACAGGGGAGACCACGAGCAGTACTTC. As protein: CASSQLDRGDHEQYF.